This entry lists 19 T cell receptor beta chains sequenced from one sample in a study of T cell clonality in common variable immunodeficiency. No antigens are known for them. Repertoires were generated with immunoSEQ multiplex PCR, while TCRdb's copy carries only in-frame clones and drops some. The specimen has just over 25,000 clones, none found just once. Study-level points and caveats: Fewer deletions and N-nucleotide insertions were reportedly seen in common variable immunodeficiency TCR beta sequences.

The sequencing sample was made of peripheral blood mononuclear cells. The receptors were gathered from a human donor with common variable immunodeficiency.

In its sample, this clone was seen a few times. Read coverage stops 3 residues before the CDR3 terminus; the germline J gene supplies the remainder. The rearrangement links TRBV19 to TRBJ1-2; 10 bases are a match to TRBD1. Germline lookup yields CDR1 LNHDA and CDR2 SQIVND (reference sequence). This CDR3 is built from 15 residues. V was pared by 3 bases and J by 7 bases, with 8 bases of the junction left unmatched. Incomplete CDR3 DNA: TGTGCCAGTAGTATGGAGGGACAGGGGTCTGGTGGC. The encoded protein is CASSMEGQGSGG. The whole CDR3 is CASSMEGQGSGGYTF.

This clone was observed many times. Coverage ceases 3 residues before the CDR3 finishes, and the germline J gene fills in the end. This sequence joins TRBV19 and TRBJ2-1, with TRBD1 matching 9 bases. V trimming: 3 bases; J trimming: 2 bases; junction bases outside the gene matches: 2. Germline loops: CDR1 LNHDA, CDR2 SQIVND (reference sequence). CDR3 size: 15 residues. CDR3: CASSITGGTYNEQFF. CDR3 DNA (partial): TGTGCCAGTAGTATCACAGGGGGCACCTACAATGAG.

This clone was detected only a few times. Read sequence stops 3 residues before the CDR3 end, and the germline J gene provides the missing end. The chain links TRBV7-2 to TRBJ1-3, with D possibly being TRBD1 (6 bases). Germline V gives CDR1 SGHTA, CDR2 FQGNSA. The ends were cut back, 5 bases at V and 0 bases at J, with 11 bases in the middle. The CDR3 extends over 15 amino acids. CDR3 amino acids: CASSRGATSGNTIYF. The CDR3 DNA, read in part, is TGTGCCAGCAGCCGGGGGGCGACCTCTGGAAACACC.

The sample holds many counts of this clone. The DNA ends 3 residues before the CDR3 does, and the rest of the CDR3 is filled in from the germline J gene. The chain carries TRBV6-1 and TRBJ2-5, with 7 bases fitting TRBD2. Germline CDR1 is MNHNS and CDR2 is SASEGT. Trimming cost V 3 bases and J 3 bases; bases outside gene matches: 4. The CDR3 runs to 14 residues. The part of the CDR3 DNA that was read is TGTGCCAGCAGTGAGACTAGCCAAAAAGAGACC. Amino acids: CASSETSQKET. The entire CDR3 protein is CASSETSQKETQYF.

The sample holds many counts of this clone. Sequencing ends 3 residues short of the CDR3 end; the germline J gene provides the rest. The rearrangement links TRBV7-2 to TRBJ1-2, with D possibly being TRBD1 (6 bases). Germline V lookup: CDR1 SGHTA, CDR2 FQGNSA. The CDR3 contains 15 residues. V was pared by 0 bases and J by 4 bases, with 12 bases between. The CDR3 sequence is CASSLAPGQSYGYTF. CDR3 DNA, as far as it was read: TGTGCCAGCAGCTTAGCCCCCGGACAGAGCTATGGC.

This clone was counted only a few times. The read is 3 residues too short to cover the CDR3 end, so that end is filled in from the germline J gene. The gene calls are TRBV20-1 and TRBJ2-7; D possibly corresponds to TRBD1 (5 bases). This CDR3 has 14 residues. CDR1 DFQATT and CDR2 SNEGSKA come from the germline V gene (reference sequence). Deletions cut 5 bases from V and 0 bases from J, with 14 bases between. The DNA read from the CDR3 is TGCAGTGCTTTATTAACAGGTCTCTCCTACGAG. It translates to CSALLTGLSYE. The complete CDR3 sequence is CSALLTGLSYEQYF.

This clone has ten or more counts. The read ends 3 residues early relative to the CDR3; the germline J gene fills the gap. The gene calls are TRBV20-1 and TRBJ2-7; tentative D call: TRBD2 (5 bases). The ends were cut back, 0 bases at V and 1 base at J, with 7 bases in the middle. The CDR3 is 13 amino acids. Germline lookup yields CDR1 DFQATT and CDR2 SNEGSKA (reference sequence). CDR3 region: CSARDGLSYEQYF. The CDR3 bases that were read are TGCAGTGCTAGAGATGGACTTTCCTACGAG.

This clone was recorded many times. The read ends 3 residues early relative to the CDR3; the germline J gene fills the gap. The J gene is TRBJ1-2, the V gene TRBV19; the D gene is possibly TRBD1 (6 bases). The V gene's germline CDR1 is LNHDA and CDR2 SQIVND (reference sequence). The length of the CDR3 is 13 residues. Deletions cut 5 bases from V and 2 bases from J, with 9 bases between. The part of the CDR3 DNA that was read is TGTGCCAGTAGTCAACAGGGAAACTATGGC. Translating gives CASSQQGNYG. The full CDR3 is CASSQQGNYGYTF. Using reference TRBV19 and TRBJ1-2 for the parts outside the CDR3, the full variable domain is DGGITQSPKYLFRKEGQNVTLSCEQNLNHDAMYWYRQDPGQGLRLIYYSQIVNDFQKGDIAEGYSVSREKKESFPLTVTSAQKNPTAFYLCASSQQGNYGYTFGSGTRLTVV.

This clone occurred many times. The sequenced fragment ends 3 residues before the CDR3 boundary, so the rest is inferred from the germline J gene. The gene calls are TRBV2 and TRBJ2-2, with TRBD2 identical over 9 bases. The J segment lost 1 base and the V segment lost 6 bases, leaving 3 bases of the junction unmatched. This CDR3 spans 15 amino acids. Germline CDR1 is SNHLY and CDR2 is FYNNEI. The CDR3: CASRTSGGNTGELFF. The sequenced part of the CDR3 DNA is TGTGCCAGCAGGACTAGCGGAGGGAACACCGGGGAG.

This clone has a handful of counts. Incomplete CDR3 DNA: TGTGCCAGCAGCTTAACGCGGGAGGCCGGGGAG. Amino acid sequence: CASSLTREAGE. The full-length CDR3 reads as CASSLTREAGELFF. J is TRBJ2-2 and V is TRBV7-2; 8 bases map to TRBD2. The CDR3 end is not reached by the read, which stops 3 residues before it; the germline J gene fills it in. The germline CDR1 and CDR2 sequences are SGHTA and FQGNSA. V dropped 2 bases and J dropped 6; count of bases not matched to a gene: 2. This CDR3 region has 14 residues.

This clone has more than one count but fewer than ten. The read ends 3 residues before the CDR3 terminus; that terminus is restored from the germline J gene. The chain employs TRBV11-1 and TRBJ2-1, with a weak D call TRBD1 (5 bases). Germline CDR1 is SGHAT and CDR2 is FQDESV (reference sequence). V lost 3 bases and J lost 0, with 9 bases in between. This CDR3 contains 15 residues. Here the CDR3 reads CASSFLQGSYNEQFF. The covered CDR3 bases are TGTGCCAGCAGCTTTCTCCAGGGCTCCTACAATGAG.

On this clone: The read stops 3 residues short of the end of the CDR3; the missing end is completed from the germline J gene. This chain connects TRBV16 to TRBJ1-6, with a weak D call TRBD1 (5 bases). The CDR3 spans 18 residues. V lost 4 bases and J 10 bases, leaving 26 bases between the germline ends. Germline V gene data show CDR1 as KGHSY and CDR2 as FQNENV. CDR3 DNA (partial): TGTGCCAGCAGCCCATCCATCCCCGCCGGGACTAAGGGGTCACCC. Protein sequence: CASSPSIPAGTKGSP. The entire CDR3 sequence reads CASSPSIPAGTKGSPLHF.

Ten or more counts support this clone. The read ends 3 residues before the CDR3 terminus; that terminus is restored from the germline J gene. The chain carries TRBV6-2 or TRBV6-3 and TRBJ2-7, with no clear D. V dropped 3 bases and J dropped 2 bases, with 20 bases sitting between them. The V gene's germline CDR1 is MNHEY and CDR2 SVGEGT. The CDR3 totals 17 residues. The DNA read from the CDR3 is TGTGCCAGCAGTTATAGCAGTATTGACCGAAACCCCTACGAG. It translates to CASSYSSIDRNPYE. In full, the CDR3 is CASSYSSIDRNPYEQYF.

This clone was picked up many times. The read halts 3 residues ahead of the CDR3 end, with the missing end drawn from the germline J gene. This chain uses TRBV18 with TRBJ2-5; 14 bases are a match to TRBD2. This CDR3 has 17 residues. V lost 6 bases, J lost 2 bases, and 8 bases stayed unmatched. From germline, CDR1 is KGHSH and CDR2 LQKENI. The DNA read from the CDR3 is TGTGCCAGCTCTCAGCTCGGACTAGCGGGGGGACAAGAGACC. Its translation is CASSQLGLAGGQET. The whole CDR3 sequence reads CASSQLGLAGGQETQYF.

This clone was recorded many times. With the read ending 3 residues before the CDR3 end, the germline J gene is used to fill in that end. The chain couples TRBV20-1 to TRBJ2-4; maybe TRBD1 (6 bases). Deletions cut 5 bases from V and 1 base from J, with 18 bases between. Looked up from germline, CDR1 is DFQATT and CDR2 is SNEGSKA (reference sequence). The CDR3 totals 16 residues. Partial CDR3 DNA: TGCAGTGCTTACACTACAGGGAGCGCGGCCAAAAACATT. Residues: CSAYTTGSAAKNI. The complete CDR3 reads CSAYTTGSAAKNIQYF.

This clone was recorded at least ten times. The read halts 3 residues ahead of the CDR3 end, with the missing end drawn from the germline J gene. The chain employs TRBV29-1 and TRBJ1-1, with D tentatively TRBD1 (5 bases). Germline assignment: CDR1 SQVTM and CDR2 ANQGSEA. V gave up 8 bases and J gave up 1 base, with 17 bases separating them. The CDR3 runs 14 residues. Here the CDR3 reads CSLRATEQNTEAFF. CDR3 DNA (partial): TGCAGCCTTCGGGCGACAGAGCAGAACACTGAA.

This clone was counted ten times or more. The read is 3 residues too short to cover the CDR3 end, so that end is filled in from the germline J gene. V gene TRBV18 combines with J gene TRBJ1-3; possible D gene TRBD1, 5 bases. The germline gives CDR1 KGHSH, CDR2 LQKENI. Trimming removed 0 bases from V and 0 bases from J, with 15 bases in between. The CDR3 contains 18 residues. CDR3 bases read: TGTGCCAGCTCACCACCGTGGGACTTTCGTCACTCTGGAAACACC. Translating gives CASSPPWDFRHSGNT. The CDR3, in full, reads CASSPPWDFRHSGNTIYF. Full variable domain (outside the CDR3, taken from reference TRBV18 and TRBJ1-3): NAGVMQNPRHLVRRRGQEARLRCSPMKGHSHVYWYRQLPEEGLKFMVYLQKENIIDESGMPKERFSAEFPKEGPSILRIQQVVRGDSAAYFCASSPPWDFRHSGNTIYFGEGSWLTVV.

Ten or more counts support this clone. The read finishes 3 residues shy of the CDR3 end, and the germline J gene is used to complete it. J is TRBJ2-5 and V is TRBV29-1; possibly TRBD1 for D (6 bases). The germline CDR1 and CDR2 sequences are SQVTM and ANQGSEA. This CDR3 comprises 13 residues. Trimming took off 8 bases at V and 1 base at J, with 14 bases between the two ends. The CDR3 reads CSFSGTLQETQYF. The covered CDR3 bases are TGCAGCTTTTCTGGGACACTCCAAGAGACC.

This clone was seen at least ten times. The CDR3 is cut off 3 residues early in the read; its end comes from the germline J gene. The V call is TRBV28, the J call TRBJ2-2, with D uncertain. Trimming removed 2 bases at V and 4 bases at J, with 5 bases between. The CDR3 sequence is 13 residues long. Per the germline V gene, CDR1 is MDHEN and CDR2 is SYDVKM. The DNA read from the CDR3 is TGTGCCAGCAGTTTACTATCCACCGGGGAG. It yields the protein CASSLLSTGE. The CDR3 in its entirety is CASSLLSTGELFF.